The 21 T cell receptor beta chains reported below all come from one sample, sequenced in a study of beta chain features in type 1 diabetes. Findings and limits, study-wide: The study found moderately but significantly shorter TCRB CDR3s in all four CD4+ subsets of Type 1 diabetes patients.

The isolated RNA, all of it, was reverse transcribed, so expressed TCRB transcripts were what got sequenced. Generated by immunoSEQ multiplex PCR, the TCRdb table keeps only in-frame clones and is missing some. The repertoire holds around 250,000 clones, with 13% to 15% as singletons. Their antigen targets remain unknown. The sample consisted of naive CD4+ T cells from blood. These receptors were obtained from a man aged 25-40 years with type 1 diabetes.

This clone was observed a handful of times. This chain uses TRBV7-9 with TRBJ2-1, with D possibly being TRBD2 (5 bases). Germline V lookup: CDR1 SEHNR, CDR2 FQNEAQ (reference sequence). V was cut by 3 bases and J by 4 bases, with 7 bases left in between. The CDR3 is 13 residues long. The CDR3 here is CASSFERYNEQFF. CDR3 nucleotides: TGTGCCAGCAGCTTCGAGCGGTACAATGAGCAGTTCTTC.

This clone was seen more than once but under ten times. This chain uses TRBV2 with TRBJ1-2; 9 bases line up with TRBD1. CDR1 and CDR2 from the germline V gene are SNHLY and FYNNEI. Germline trimming cut 8 bases from V and 2 bases from J; bases unmatched to any gene: 12. The CDR3 is made up of 16 amino acids. As DNA, the CDR3 is TGTGCCAGCCATAAGGGACAGGGATTTTCGAACTATGGCTACACCTTC. Its translation is CASHKGQGFSNYGYTF.

On this clone itself: This sample includes further DNA sequences coding for the same CDR3. The rearrangement joins TRBV7-3 to TRBJ1-1, with D maybe TRBD1 (5 bases). CDR1 and CDR2 (germline): SGHTA, FQGTGA. V lost 2 bases and J lost 1, with 5 bases in between. This CDR3 has 13 amino acids. CDR3 loop: CASSLGQNTEAFF. In nucleotides, the CDR3 is TGTGCCAGCAGCTTAGGACAGAACACTGAAGCTTTCTTT.

The CDR3 DNA sequence: TGTGCCAGCAGCTTGATGGGGACAGGGATTTACGAGCAGTACTTC. Translated, it gives CASSLMGTGIYEQYF. V and J are TRBV5-5 and TRBJ2-7; 9 bases are shared with TRBD1. Germline CDR1 reads SGHKS; CDR2 reads YYEKEE (reference sequence). V lost 1 base and J lost 4; bases outside the gene matches: 6. The CDR3 has 15 residues.

This CDR3 is CASSPGTGFNEQYF. The DNA for the CDR3 is TGTGCCAGCAGTCCGGGGACAGGGTTCAACGAGCAGTACTTC. This sequence joins TRBV28 and TRBJ2-7; 9 nucleotides match TRBD1. Trimming cost V 5 bases and J 5 bases; bases outside gene matches: 7. CDR3 length: 14 residues. Germline-derived CDR1 and CDR2 are MDHEN and SYDVKM.

V usage is TRBV4-1 and J usage is TRBJ2-1, with 9 bases fitting TRBD2. The ends lost 1 base at V and 0 bases at J; junction bases unmatched: 4. The CDR3 loop spans 17 amino acids. The germline V gene encodes CDR1 MGHRA and CDR2 YSYEKL. The CDR3 DNA reads as TGCGCCAGCAGCCAAGGGCTAGCGGGAAGCTCCTACAATGAGCAGTTCTTC. Protein: CASSQGLAGSSYNEQFF.

V usage is TRBV5-1 and J usage is TRBJ2-5; the D gene is possibly TRBD1 (6 bases). The CDR3 totals 14 residues. From germline, CDR1 is SGHRS and CDR2 YFSETQ. V was trimmed by 0 bases and J by 2 bases, leaving 8 bases between them. The CDR3 DNA reads as TGCGCCAGCAGCTTGGCCGGGACACAAGAGACCCAGTACTTC. It codes for CASSLAGTQETQYF.

This clone has more than one count but fewer than ten. V gene TRBV9 combines with J gene TRBJ1-1, with D uncertain. V lost 0 bases and J lost 7, with 10 bases in between. The germline V gene encodes CDR1 SGDLS and CDR2 YYNGEE. This CDR3 comprises 13 residues. DNA for the CDR3: TGTGCCAGCAGCGTAGACCCGCCGGGTGAAGCTTTCTTT. Translating it yields CASSVDPPGEAFF.

The rearrangement joins TRBV29-1 to TRBJ2-1; TRBD2 agrees at 7 bases. Unmatched junction bases numbered 8, after V lost 4 bases and J lost 5 bases. The CDR3 length is 14 residues. Germline CDR1 SQVTM, CDR2 ANQGSEA. The DNA of the CDR3 is TGCAGCGTTGGGATCGGGACTACAAACAATGAGCAGTTCTTC. Encoded protein: CSVGIGTTNNEQFF.

This clone was seen more than once but under ten times. The chain recombines TRBV7-2 with TRBJ2-5, with TRBD2 as a possible D gene (6 bases). The CDR3 has 13 residues. Per germline, CDR1 SGHTA and CDR2 FQGNSA. Trimming shortened V by 1 base and J by 4 bases, and 7 bases separated the two germline ends. CDR3 nucleotide sequence: TGTGCCAGCAGCTTAGGGGGGGTAGAGACCCAGTACTTC. It translates to CASSLGGVETQYF. Full variable domain (rest looked up from reference TRBV7-2 and TRBJ2-5): GAGVSQSPSNKVTEKGKDVELRCDPISGHTALYWYRQSLGQGLEFLIYFQGNSAPDKSGLPSDRFSAERTGGSVSTLTIQRTQQEDSAVYLCASSLGGVETQYFGPGTRLLVL.

In its sample, this clone was seen a few times. The chain joins TRBV6-1 to TRBJ2-7; 14 bases agree with TRBD2. The CDR3 contains 15 residues. Germline lookup yields CDR1 MNHNS and CDR2 SASEGT. The trim removed 5 bases at V and 4 bases at J, leaving 4 bases unmatched. The CDR3 protein is CASSWGTSGSYEQYF. CDR3 DNA: TGTGCCAGCAGTTGGGGGACTAGCGGGAGTTACGAGCAGTACTTC.

This clone was observed a few times. V is TRBV7-9 and J is TRBJ1-2; 7 nucleotides agree with TRBD1. Trimming at V came to 3 bases and at J to 5 bases, leaving 3 bases not matched to a gene. Germline lookup yields CDR1 SEHNR and CDR2 FQNEAQ (reference sequence). The CDR3 has 13 amino acids. The CDR3 DNA follows: TGTGCCAGCAGCTTCGGGACAGCATATGGCTACACCTTC. Its translation is CASSFGTAYGYTF.

The J gene is TRBJ1-4, the V gene TRBV29-1, with 8 bases matching TRBD1. This CDR3 comprises 12 residues. V shed 6 bases, J shed 5 bases, and the junction held 2 bases outside the gene matches. Germline-derived CDR1 and CDR2 are SQVTM and ANQGSEA. This CDR3 is CSVTGGNEKLFF. CDR3 DNA: TGCAGCGTAACAGGGGGGAATGAAAAACTGTTTTTT.

The sample holds a few counts of this clone. This chain links TRBV7-8 with TRBJ2-5; no clear D gene. The CDR3 is 14 amino acids. Germline CDR1 reads SGHVS; CDR2 reads FQNEAQ. Trimming took off 4 bases at V and 4 bases at J, with 13 bases between the two ends. CDR3 nucleotide sequence: TGTGCCAGCAGCTCGAGGCCCAGAGGAGAGACCCAGTACTTC. As protein: CASSSRPRGETQYF.

The sample holds a few counts of this clone. The chain couples TRBV6-5 to TRBJ1-1; D is undetermined. Germline CDR1 and CDR2: MNHEY and SVGAGI. The length of the CDR3 is 14 residues. Trimming pared 4 bases from V and 1 base from J, leaving 10 bases between. CDR3 sequence: CASSSPGQNTEAFF. CDR3 nucleotide sequence: TGTGCCAGCAGTTCCCCGGGTCAGAACACTGAAGCTTTCTTT.

This chain joins TRBV7-6 and TRBJ1-1; D is unclear. The ends were cut back, 6 bases at V and 1 base at J, with 9 bases in the middle. The CDR3 loop spans 13 amino acids. Germline CDR1 and CDR2: SGHVS and FNYEAQ. In DNA form, the CDR3 reads TGTGCCAGCAGTCCTACAGAGAACACTGAAGCTTTCTTT. It specifies CASSPTENTEAFF.

There are a few counts of this clone. The chain combines TRBV5-1 with TRBJ2-1; 9 positions agree with TRBD2. Germline CDR1 reads SGHRS; CDR2 reads YFSETQ. With V trimmed by 3 bases and J by 10 bases, 14 bases remained unmatched. CDR3 size: 16 residues. CDR3 in DNA: TGCGCCAGCAGCTCCAATAAGGGTAGCGGGAGCGGGGAGCAGTTCTTC. Protein sequence: CASSSNKGSGSGEQFF. The whole variable domain, remainder taken from reference TRBV5-1 and TRBJ2-1, is KAGVTQTPRYLIKTRGQQVTLSCSPISGHRSVSWYQQTPGQGLQFLFEYFSETQRNKGNFPGRFSGRQFSNSRSEMNVSTLELGDSALYLCASSSNKGSGSGEQFFGPGTRLTVL.

This clone was counted a few times. The sample carries other DNA sequences with the same CDR3. V is TRBV7-9 and J is TRBJ2-7, with TRBD1 as a possible D gene (5 bases). Trimming left V 4 bases short and J 4 bases short, with 8 bases between. The CDR3 runs 12 residues. CDR1 is SEHNR, CDR2 FQNEAQ, per germline (reference sequence). DNA of the CDR3: TGTGCCAGCAGCTCCCAGGGTTACGAGCAGTACTTC. Translation gives CASSSQGYEQYF.

V is TRBV6-1 and J is TRBJ1-2, with 9 bases fitting TRBD1. The germline gives CDR1 MNHNS, CDR2 SASEGT. After removal of 5 bases from V and 2 bases from J, the junction contained 3 bases not matched to a gene. This CDR3 has 14 residues. CDR3 in DNA: TGTGCCAGCAGTCCACAGGGGGCAAACTATGGCTACACCTTC. Encoded protein: CASSPQGANYGYTF.

The chain is built from TRBV28 and TRBJ2-7; D is uncertain. Looked up from germline, CDR1 is MDHEN and CDR2 is SYDVKM. V lost 4 bases and J lost 2, with 24 bases in between. The CDR3 totals 18 residues. CDR3 amino acids: CASSSPFPTDLGPYEQYF. The DNA for the CDR3 is TGTGCCAGCAGTTCCCCATTCCCGACCGACCTAGGTCCCTACGAGCAGTACTTC.

This clone was observed a handful of times. This chain joins TRBV2 and TRBJ2-2; D may be TRBD1 (6 bases). Looked up from germline, CDR1 is SNHLY and CDR2 is FYNNEI. The length of the CDR3 is 14 residues. V lost 5 bases and J lost 6, with 13 bases in between. CDR3 residues: CASSIYRVSGELFF. In DNA, the CDR3 is TGTGCCAGCAGTATCTACAGGGTATCCGGGGAGCTGTTTTTT.